Listed below are T cell receptor beta chains from one sample, sequenced in a study of blood T cell repertoires in COVID-19. Measured with immunoSEQ multiplex PCR; TCRdb has only the in-frame clones, and not every one. The profile covers a few hundred thousand clones, with 70% to 90% appearing a single time and 8% to 13% taken by the ten largest. The sample taken for sequencing was peripheral blood. The receptor set was obtained from an elderly woman with acute or convalescent COVID-19. Both conserved end residues are part of each CDR3. The order of the fields is D gene, clone size, J gene, CDR3 length, V gene, CDR3 DNA, CDR3 protein. A D gene is named only where the DNA matches it firmly. Size values are once, few and many counts, or a class for expanded clones, and some rows have none.

NA few TRBJ2-3 13 TRBV5-4 TGTGCCAGCAGCGTCGACTACACAGATACGCAGTATTTT CASSVDYTDTQYF
NA NA TRBJ1-5 12 TRBV29-1 TGCAGCGTTGAAGATGGGGCAGCGCCCCAGCATTTT CSVEDGAAPQHF
TRBD1 NA TRBJ1-6 14 TRBV6-2/TRBV6-3 TGTGCCAGCAGCCCCGGGACAGGGAGGTCACCCCTCCACTTT CASSPGTGRSPLHF
TRBD2 NA TRBJ2-7 15 TRBV12-5 TGTGCTAGTGGTTTGGCGAGCGGGGGGGCGTTCGAGCAGTACTTC CASGLASGGAFEQYF
NA once TRBJ1-1 15 TRBV5-1 TGCGCCAGCAGCTTGGGGATTGAGGGGAACACTGAAGCTTTCTTT CASSLGIEGNTEAFF
NA NA TRBJ2-1 16 TRBV5-6 TGTGCCAGCAGCTCTCCCTTAGCGGTACTCTACAATGAGCAGTTCTTC CASSSPLAVLYNEQFF
TRBD2 NA TRBJ2-5 16 TRBV2 TGTGCCAGCAATCGTGGGACTAGCGGGGGGGCAGAGACCCAGTACTTC CASNRGTSGGAETQYF
NA NA TRBJ1-1 13 TRBV5-1 TGCGCCAGCAGCTTGGGTAGGGGTACTGAAGCTTTCTTT CASSLGRGTEAFF
TRBD1 NA TRBJ1-4 14 TRBV7-2 TGTGCCAGCAGCCAGGACAGGGGTACGGAAAAACTGTTTTTT CASSQDRGTEKLFF
TRBD1 NA TRBJ2-5 15 TRBV7-8 TGTGCCAGCAGCTTAAACTCGGGACAGCAAGAGACCCAGTACTTC CASSLNSGQQETQYF
TRBD1 once TRBJ1-1 16 TRBV5-1 TGCGCCAGCAGCTGGACAGGTGGCGGGATGAACACTGAAGCTTTCTTT CASSWTGGGMNTEAFF
NA NA TRBJ2-5 15 TRBV7-2 TGTGCCAGCAGCTTAGGAGGTGGTTTACAAGAGACCCAGTACTTC CASSLGGGLQETQYF
NA NA TRBJ1-5 16 TRBV2 TGTGCCAGCAGACCCCCCCAAACAGGGCCCAATCAGCCCCAGCATTTT CASRPPQTGPNQPQHF
NA NA TRBJ2-4 13 TRBV7-7 TGTGCTAGCAGCATCAGCCCGGGGGACATTCAGTACTTC CASSISPGDIQYF
TRBD1 NA TRBJ2-1 14 TRBV2 TGTGCCGGTCGACCGGGACAGCCCTACAATGAGCAGTTCTTC CAGRPGQPYNEQFF
NA NA TRBJ2-3 13 TRBV12-3/TRBV12-4 TGTGCCAGCAGAATATCTGGAGCAGATACGCAGTATTTT CASRISGADTQYF
NA NA TRBJ2-3 14 TRBV30 TGTGCCTGGAGGAAGTGGCAGGGCTCAGATACGCAGTATTTT CAWRKWQGSDTQYF
NA NA TRBJ2-5 13 TRBV5-1 TGCGCCAGCAGCTTCACTAGTGGCGAGACCCAGTACTTC CASSFTSGETQYF
TRBD1 many TRBJ1-2 15 TRBV6-5 TGTGCCAGCTGCGGTCAGGGGACAGGGGACTATGGCTACACCTTC CASCGQGTGDYGYTF
TRBD2 NA TRBJ2-3 16 TRBV10-2 TGCGCCAGCAGTGAGTCAAGCGGGGGGGCCGAAGATACGCAGTATTTT CASSESSGGAEDTQYF
TRBD1 NA TRBJ2-2 17 TRBV20-1 TGCAGTGCTAGTCCCATTCCGGGACAGGGGGGAACCGGGGAGCTGTTTTTT CSASPIPGQGGTGELFF
NA NA TRBJ1-4 12 TRBV7-9 TGTGCCAGCAGCCCTAGAAATGAAAAACTGTTTTTT CASSPRNEKLFF
TRBD2 NA TRBJ2-3 15 TRBV25-1 TGTGCCAGCAGTGTCCGGCTAGCGGGGGGGGATACGCAGTATTTT CASSVRLAGGDTQYF
TRBD1 NA TRBJ1-4 15 TRBV30 TGTGCCTGGAGTACCAACAGGGGGGTTAATGAAAAACTGTTTTTT CAWSTNRGVNEKLFF
NA NA TRBJ1-2 17 TRBV5-1 TGCGCCAGCAGCACGGACAGCCTTCTTCCAAACAACTATGGCTACACCTTC CASSTDSLLPNNYGYTF
NA few TRBJ2-1 16 TRBV4-1 TGCGCCAGCAGCCAAGAAGTCCAGGGAATCGACAATGAGCAGTTCTTC CASSQEVQGIDNEQFF
NA NA TRBJ1-1 11 TRBV28 TGTGCCAGCAGTTACGGAGCTTTGGCTTTCTTT CASSYGALAFF
NA NA TRBJ1-3 15 TRBV7-2 TGTGCCAGCAGCTTAGACAGGAGCTCTGGAAACACCATATATTTT CASSLDRSSGNTIYF
NA NA TRBJ1-2 12 TRBV24-1 TGTGCCACCAGTGATGGCACGGGAGGCTACACCTTC CATSDGTGGYTF
NA NA TRBJ2-3 12 TRBV3-1/TRBV3-2 TGTGCCAGCAGCCCGACGGGGGATACGCAGTATTTT CASSPTGDTQYF
NA NA TRBJ1-2 14 TRBV18 TGTGCCAGCTCACCACCGGTAGATCGAAATGGCTACACCTTC CASSPPVDRNGYTF